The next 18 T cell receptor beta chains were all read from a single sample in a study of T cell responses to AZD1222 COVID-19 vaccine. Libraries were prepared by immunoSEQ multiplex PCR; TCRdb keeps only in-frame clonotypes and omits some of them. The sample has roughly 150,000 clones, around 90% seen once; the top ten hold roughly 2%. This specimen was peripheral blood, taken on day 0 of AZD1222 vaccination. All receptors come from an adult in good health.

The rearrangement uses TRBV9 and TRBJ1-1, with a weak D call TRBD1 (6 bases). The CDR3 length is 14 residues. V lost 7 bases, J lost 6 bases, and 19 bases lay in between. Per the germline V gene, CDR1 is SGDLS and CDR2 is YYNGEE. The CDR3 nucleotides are TGTGCCAGCTCACAGGGTACGGATTTGGCTGAAGCTTTCTTT. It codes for CASSQGTDLAEAFF.

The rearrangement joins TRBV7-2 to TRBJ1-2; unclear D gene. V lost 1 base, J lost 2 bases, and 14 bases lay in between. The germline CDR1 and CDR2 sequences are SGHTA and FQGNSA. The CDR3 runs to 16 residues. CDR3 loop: CASSLGPTRENYGYTF. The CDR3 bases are TGTGCCAGCAGCTTAGGACCTACCCGAGAGAACTATGGCTACACCTTC.

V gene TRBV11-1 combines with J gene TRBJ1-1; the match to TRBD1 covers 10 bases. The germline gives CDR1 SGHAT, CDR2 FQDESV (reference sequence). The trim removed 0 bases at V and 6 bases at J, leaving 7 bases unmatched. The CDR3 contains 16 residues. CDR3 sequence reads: CASSLARTGGRSEAFF. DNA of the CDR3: TGTGCCAGCAGCTTAGCCCGGACAGGGGGAAGGTCTGAAGCTTTCTTT. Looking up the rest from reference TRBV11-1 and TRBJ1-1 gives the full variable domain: EAEVAQSPRYKITEKSQAVAFWCDPISGHATLYWYRQILGQGPELLVQFQDESVVDDSQLPKDRFSAERLKGVDSTLKIQPAELGDSAMYLCASSLARTGGRSEAFFGQGTRLTVV.

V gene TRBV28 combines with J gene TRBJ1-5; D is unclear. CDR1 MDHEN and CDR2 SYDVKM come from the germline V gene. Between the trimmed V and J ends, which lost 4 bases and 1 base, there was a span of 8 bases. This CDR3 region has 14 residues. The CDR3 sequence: CASSSGGSNQPQHF. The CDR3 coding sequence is TGTGCCAGCAGTTCCGGTGGCAGCAATCAGCCCCAGCATTTT.

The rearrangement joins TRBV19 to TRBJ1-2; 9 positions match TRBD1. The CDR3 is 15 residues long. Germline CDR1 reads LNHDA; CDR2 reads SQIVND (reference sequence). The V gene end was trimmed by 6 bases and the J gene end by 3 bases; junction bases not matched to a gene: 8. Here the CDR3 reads CASRFTGGEDYGYTF. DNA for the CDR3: TGTGCCAGTAGATTCACAGGGGGCGAAGACTATGGCTACACCTTC. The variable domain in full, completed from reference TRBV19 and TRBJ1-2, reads DGGITQSPKYLFRKEGQNVTLSCEQNLNHDAMYWYRQDPGQGLRLIYYSQIVNDFQKGDIAEGYSVSREKKESFPLTVTSAQKNPTAFYLCASRFTGGEDYGYTFGSGTRLTVV.

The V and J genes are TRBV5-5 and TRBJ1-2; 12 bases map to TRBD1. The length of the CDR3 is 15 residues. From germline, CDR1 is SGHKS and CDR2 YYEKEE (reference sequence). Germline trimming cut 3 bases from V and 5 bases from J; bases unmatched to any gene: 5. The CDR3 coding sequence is TGTGCCAGCAGCTACCGGGACAGGGGGCTGTATGGCTACACCTTC. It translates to CASSYRDRGLYGYTF.

The CDR3 coding sequence is TGTGCCAGCAGTTCCCGGGGATTCTCCAGCTCCTACGAGCAGTACTTC. It encodes CASSSRGFSSSYEQYF. V and J are TRBV6-5 and TRBJ2-7; tentative D call: TRBD2 (5 bases). The V end was cut by 4 bases, the J end by 0 bases, with 16 bases between. There are 16 residues in the CDR3. The V gene's germline CDR1 is MNHEY and CDR2 SVGAGI.

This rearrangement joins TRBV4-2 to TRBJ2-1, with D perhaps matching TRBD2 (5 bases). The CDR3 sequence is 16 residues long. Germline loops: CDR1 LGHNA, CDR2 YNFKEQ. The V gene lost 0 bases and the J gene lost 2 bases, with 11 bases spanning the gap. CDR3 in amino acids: CASSQDSKRTYNEQFF. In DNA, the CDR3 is TGTGCCAGCAGCCAAGATAGTAAGCGGACCTACAATGAGCAGTTCTTC.

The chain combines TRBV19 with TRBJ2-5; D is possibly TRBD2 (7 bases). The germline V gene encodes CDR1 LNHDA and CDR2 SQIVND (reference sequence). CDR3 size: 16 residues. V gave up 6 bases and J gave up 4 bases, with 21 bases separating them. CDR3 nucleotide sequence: TGTGCCAGTAGGCCTTCCGGGAACCGGGGGGCAGAGACCCAGTACTTC. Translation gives CASRPSGNRGAETQYF.

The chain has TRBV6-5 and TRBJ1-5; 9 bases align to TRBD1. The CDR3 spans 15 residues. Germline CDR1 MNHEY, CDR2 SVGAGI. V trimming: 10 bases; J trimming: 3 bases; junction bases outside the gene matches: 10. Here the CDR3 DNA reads TGTGCCACCAACGGGGGACAGGGATACAATCAGCCCCAGCATTTT. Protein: CATNGGQGYNQPQHF.

The CDR3 region has the DNA TGTGCCAGCAGCTTAAGCGGGCAGAACACCGGGGAGCTGTTTTTT. It specifies CASSLSGQNTGELFF. The chain is built from TRBV7-3 and TRBJ2-2, with D possibly being TRBD2 (5 bases). Germline assignment: CDR1 SGHTA and CDR2 FQGTGA. CDR3 length equals 15 residues. The V gene lost 1 base and the J gene lost 1 base, with 7 bases spanning the gap.

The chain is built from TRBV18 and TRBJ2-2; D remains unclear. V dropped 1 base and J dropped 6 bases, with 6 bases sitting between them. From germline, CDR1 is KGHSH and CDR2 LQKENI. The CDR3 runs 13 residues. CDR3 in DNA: TGTGCCAGCTCACCACGCGTAGCCGGGGAGCTGTTTTTT. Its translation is CASSPRVAGELFF.

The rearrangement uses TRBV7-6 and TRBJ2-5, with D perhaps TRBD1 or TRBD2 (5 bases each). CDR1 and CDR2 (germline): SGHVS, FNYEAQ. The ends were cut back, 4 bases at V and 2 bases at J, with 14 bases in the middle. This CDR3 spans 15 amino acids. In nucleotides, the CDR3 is TGTGCCAGCAGCTATAGCCCGGGACGGCAAGAGACCCAGTACTTC. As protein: CASSYSPGRQETQYF.

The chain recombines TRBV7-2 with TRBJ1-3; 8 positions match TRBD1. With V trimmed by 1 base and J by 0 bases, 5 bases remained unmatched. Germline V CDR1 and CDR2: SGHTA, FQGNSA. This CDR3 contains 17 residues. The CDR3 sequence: CASSLGGQGLSGNTIYF. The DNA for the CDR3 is TGTGCCAGCAGCTTAGGAGGACAGGGTCTCTCTGGAAACACCATATATTTT.

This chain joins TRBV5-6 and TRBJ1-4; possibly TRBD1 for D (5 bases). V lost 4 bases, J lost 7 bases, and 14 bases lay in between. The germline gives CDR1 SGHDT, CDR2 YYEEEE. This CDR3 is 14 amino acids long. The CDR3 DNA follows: TGTGCCAGCAGCGACGGGACCCCGGGTGAAAAACTGTTTTTT. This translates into CASSDGTPGEKLFF.

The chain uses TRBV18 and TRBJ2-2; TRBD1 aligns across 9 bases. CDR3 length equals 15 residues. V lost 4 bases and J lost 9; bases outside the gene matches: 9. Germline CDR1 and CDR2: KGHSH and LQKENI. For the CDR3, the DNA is TGTGCCAGCTCACACCCGGGACAGGGACCCAGGGAGCTGTTTTTT. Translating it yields CASSHPGQGPRELFF.

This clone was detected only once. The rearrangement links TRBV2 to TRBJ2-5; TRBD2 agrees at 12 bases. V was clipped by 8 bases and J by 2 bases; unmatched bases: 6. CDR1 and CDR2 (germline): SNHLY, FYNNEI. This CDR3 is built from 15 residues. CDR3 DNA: TGTGCCAGCGGTTGGCTAGCGGGGGGGCAAGAGACCCAGTACTTC. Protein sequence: CASGWLAGGQETQYF.

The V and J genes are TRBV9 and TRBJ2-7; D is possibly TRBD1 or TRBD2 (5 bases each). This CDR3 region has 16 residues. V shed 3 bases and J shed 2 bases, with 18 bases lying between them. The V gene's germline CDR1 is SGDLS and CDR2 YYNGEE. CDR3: CASSAEGGGAPYEQYF. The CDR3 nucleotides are TGTGCCAGCAGCGCCGAGGGTGGGGGAGCCCCCTACGAGCAGTACTTC.